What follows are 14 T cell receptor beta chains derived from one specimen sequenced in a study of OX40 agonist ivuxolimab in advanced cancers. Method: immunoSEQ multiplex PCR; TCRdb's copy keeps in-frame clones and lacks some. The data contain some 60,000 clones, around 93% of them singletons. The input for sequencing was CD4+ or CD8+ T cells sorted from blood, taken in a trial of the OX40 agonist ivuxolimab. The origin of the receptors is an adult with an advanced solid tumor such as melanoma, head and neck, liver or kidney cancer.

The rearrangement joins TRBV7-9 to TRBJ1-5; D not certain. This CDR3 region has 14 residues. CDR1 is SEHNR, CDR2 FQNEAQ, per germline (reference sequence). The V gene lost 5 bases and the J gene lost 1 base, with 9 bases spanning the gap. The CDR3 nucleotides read TGTGCCAGCAGCGAAAGCACGAGCAATCAGCCCCAGCATTTT. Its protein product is CASSESTSNQPQHF.

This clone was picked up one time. CDR3 loop: CASRGLGTGFLEQYF. The CDR3 DNA sequence: TGTGCCAGCAGGGGCCTGGGGACAGGGTTTTTGGAGCAGTACTTC. V is TRBV7-9 and J is TRBJ2-7; 9 positions match TRBD1. Trimming cost V 6 bases and J 7 bases; bases outside gene matches: 13. The germline CDR1 and CDR2 sequences are SEHNR and FQNEAQ (reference sequence). This CDR3 is built from 15 residues.

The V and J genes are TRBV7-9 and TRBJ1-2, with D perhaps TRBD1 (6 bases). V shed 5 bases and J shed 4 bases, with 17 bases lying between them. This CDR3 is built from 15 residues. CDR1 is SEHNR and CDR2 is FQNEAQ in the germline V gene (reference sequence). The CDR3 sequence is CASSAGGGPVYGYTF. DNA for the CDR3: TGTGCCAGCAGCGCGGGAGGGGGGCCGGTCTATGGCTACACCTTC.

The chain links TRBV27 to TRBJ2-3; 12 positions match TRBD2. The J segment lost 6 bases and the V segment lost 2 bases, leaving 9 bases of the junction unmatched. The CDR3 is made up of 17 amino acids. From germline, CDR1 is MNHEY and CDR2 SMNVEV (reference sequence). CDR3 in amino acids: CASSLGPLAGGGDTQYF. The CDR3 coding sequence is TGTGCCAGCAGTTTAGGCCCTCTAGCGGGAGGGGGCGATACGCAGTATTTT.

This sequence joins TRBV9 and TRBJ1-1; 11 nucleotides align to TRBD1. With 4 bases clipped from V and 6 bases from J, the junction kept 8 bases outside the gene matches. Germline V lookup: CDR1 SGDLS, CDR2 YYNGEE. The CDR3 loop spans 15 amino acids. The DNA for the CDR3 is TGTGCCAGCAGCCCTAGGACAGGGGGCGCTTCTGAAGCTTTCTTT. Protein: CASSPRTGGASEAFF.

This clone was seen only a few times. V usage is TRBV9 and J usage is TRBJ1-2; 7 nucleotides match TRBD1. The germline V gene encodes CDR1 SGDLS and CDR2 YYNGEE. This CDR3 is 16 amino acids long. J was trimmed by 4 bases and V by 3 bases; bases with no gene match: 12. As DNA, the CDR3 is TGTGCCAGCAGCGCGACAGGGACCTCCCTCATCTATGGCTACACCTTC. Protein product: CASSATGTSLIYGYTF.

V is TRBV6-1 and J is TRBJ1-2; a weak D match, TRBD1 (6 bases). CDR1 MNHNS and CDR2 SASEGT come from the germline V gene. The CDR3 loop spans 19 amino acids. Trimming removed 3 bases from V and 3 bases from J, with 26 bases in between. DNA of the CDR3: TGTGCCAGCAGTGACTACCCTCTCGGGGGGGACATAGCTGACTATGGCTACACCTTC. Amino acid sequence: CASSDYPLGGDIADYGYTF.

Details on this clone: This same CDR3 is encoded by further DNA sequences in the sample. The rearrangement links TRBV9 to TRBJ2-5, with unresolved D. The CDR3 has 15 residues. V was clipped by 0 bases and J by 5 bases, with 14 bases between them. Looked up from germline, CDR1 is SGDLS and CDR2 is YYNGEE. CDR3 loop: CASSVAGSLWETQYF. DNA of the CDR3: TGTGCCAGCAGCGTAGCGGGCAGCTTGTGGGAGACCCAGTACTTC.

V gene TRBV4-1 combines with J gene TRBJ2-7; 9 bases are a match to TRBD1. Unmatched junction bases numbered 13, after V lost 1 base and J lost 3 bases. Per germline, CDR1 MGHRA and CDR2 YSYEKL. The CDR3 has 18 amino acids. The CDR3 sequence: CASSQVTTGTGFNYEQYF. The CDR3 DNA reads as TGCGCCAGCAGCCAAGTAACGACCGGGACAGGGTTTAACTACGAGCAGTACTTC.

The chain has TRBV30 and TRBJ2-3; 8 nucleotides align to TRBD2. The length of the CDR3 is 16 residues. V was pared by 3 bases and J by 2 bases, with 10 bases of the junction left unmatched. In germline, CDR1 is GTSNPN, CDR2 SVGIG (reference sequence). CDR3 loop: CAWSSPAGAFTDTQYF. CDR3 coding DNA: TGTGCCTGGAGCTCTCCAGCGGGAGCTTTCACAGATACGCAGTATTTT.

CDR3: CASSFGQGTQYF. The CDR3 nucleotides are TGTGCCAGCAGCTTTGGACAGGGGACGCAGTATTTT. This chain links TRBV5-6 with TRBJ2-3, with 9 nucleotides matching TRBD1. V shed 2 bases and J 9 bases; nucleotides not matched to a gene: 1. The CDR3 is 12 residues long. CDR1 and CDR2 from the germline V gene are SGHDT and YYEEEE.

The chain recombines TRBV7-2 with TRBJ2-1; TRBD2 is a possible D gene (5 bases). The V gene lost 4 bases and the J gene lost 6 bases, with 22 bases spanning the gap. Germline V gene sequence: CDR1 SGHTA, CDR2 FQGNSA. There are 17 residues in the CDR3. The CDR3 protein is CASSSRADSDLPNEQFF. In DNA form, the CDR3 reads TGTGCCAGCAGCTCCCGGGCGGATAGCGATTTACCCAATGAGCAGTTCTTC.

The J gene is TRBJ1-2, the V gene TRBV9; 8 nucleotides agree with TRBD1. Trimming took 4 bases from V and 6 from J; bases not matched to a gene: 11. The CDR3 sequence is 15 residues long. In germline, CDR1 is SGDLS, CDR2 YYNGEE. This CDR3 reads CASSPRTGPSDGYTF. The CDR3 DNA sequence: TGTGCCAGCAGCCCTCGGACAGGGCCCTCCGATGGCTACACCTTC.

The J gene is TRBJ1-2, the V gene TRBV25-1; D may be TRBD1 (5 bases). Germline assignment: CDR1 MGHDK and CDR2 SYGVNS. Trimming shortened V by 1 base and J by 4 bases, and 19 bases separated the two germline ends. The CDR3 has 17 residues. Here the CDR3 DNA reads TGTGCCAGCAGTGAATTAGCAGCAGGGCGCGAAGGCTATGGCTACACCTTC. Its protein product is CASSELAAGREGYGYTF.